What follows are 5 T cell receptor beta chains derived from one specimen sequenced in a study of T cells in Graves' hyperthyroidism and ophthalmopathy (dated by TCRdb to about 2019). The library was prepared using multiplex PCR. Sequencing used an Illumina HiSeq 2000. The TCR beta CDR3 regions were amplified from RNA transcripts. A first-round RT-PCR of the TCR CDR3 used the HTBI primer set with the Qiagen OneStep RT-PCR kit. The raw public data were reprocessed by TCRdb itself: fastp quality trimming at Q25, MiXCR clonotype calling, in-frame beta chains only. One record per CDR3 amino acid sequence lists the most common genes and DNA. The sample records 300,000 to 350,000 distinct CDR3 sequences, about 14% of which are singletons. Of the sample, 20% to 25% is held by the ten largest clones. Sample: blood. These receptors were taken from a woman aged 25 to 39 with Graves' hyperthyroidism.

This clonotype was counted many times. The chain couples TRBV7-2 to TRBJ2-7; 8 nucleotides agree with TRBD1. V lost 3 bases and J lost 3; bases outside the gene matches: 4. The CDR3 runs to 14 residues. The germline V gene encodes CDR1 SGHTA and CDR2 FQGNSA. The DNA of the CDR3 is TGTGCCAGCAGCTTTGGGACAGGAGACTACGAGCAGTACTTC. Translated, it gives CASSFGTGDYEQYF.

This clonotype was observed at least ten times. The rearrangement links TRBV29-1 to TRBJ2-1; D ambiguous. This CDR3 is 11 amino acids long. Trimming took off 6 bases at V and 0 bases at J, with 3 bases between the two ends. The germline V gene encodes CDR1 SQVTM and CDR2 ANQGSEA. The CDR3 DNA is TGCAGCGTCAGCTCCTACAATGAGCAGTTCTTC. The encoded protein is CSVSSYNEQFF.

V and J are TRBV28 and TRBJ1-5; a possible D gene is TRBD1 (6 bases). Germline values: CDR1 MDHEN, CDR2 SYDVKM. V was clipped by 4 bases and J by 3 bases, with 13 bases between them. The CDR3 loop spans 15 amino acids. CDR3 coding DNA: TGTGCCAGCAGTTCTTCTTGGGACAACAATCAGCCCCAGCATTTT. Translated: CASSSSWDNNQPQHF.

The sample holds many counts of this clonotype. V and J are TRBV20-1 and TRBJ2-1, with 9 bases aligning to TRBD1. J was trimmed by 11 bases and V by 3 bases; bases with no gene match: 17. The germline CDR1 and CDR2 sequences are DFQATT and SNEGSKA (reference sequence). The CDR3 covers 16 residues. The CDR3 is CSARALQGAHPRQQFF. As DNA, the CDR3 is TGCAGTGCTAGGGCGTTACAGGGGGCCCACCCGCGCCAGCAGTTCTTC.

This clonotype was observed a handful of times. The rearrangement uses TRBV20-1 and TRBJ1-3; 7 bases fit TRBD1. CDR1 DFQATT and CDR2 SNEGSKA come from the germline V gene (reference sequence). CDR3 length: 14 amino acids. V lost 2 bases, J lost 2 bases, and 3 bases stayed unmatched. CDR3 nucleotide sequence: TGCAGTGCTAGAACGAGGGGGCCTGGAAACACCATATATTTT. It is translated as CSARTRGPGNTIYF.